This paragraph covers one TCR beta chain sequence. The antigen it binds to is not known. The input lacks base qualities; no much larger clone sits a single base away. CDR1 and CDR2 are read off the germline V gene as SQVTM and ANQGSEA. V gives up 3 bases and J gives up 7 bases, and the segment between their germline ends measures 7 bases. Taken from cysteine to phenylalanine, the CDR3 has 11 residues. The DNA shown is the 33-base CDR3, in frame from base 1. Collaborating institutions collected whole blood in K2EDTA tubes following their own protocols. Collaborator samples were shipped for TCRbeta analysis as frozen whole blood, isolated PBMCs, or DNA extracted from either sample type. The sample belongs to a study of blood T cell repertoires in COVID-19 (dated by TCRdb to 2019 to 2021). Broadly, across the study: The collaborator samples originated in the United States, Italy and Spain and spanned the acute and convalescent phases of COVID-19. The material from the prospective study consisted of cDNA or gDNA derived from T cells, B-cell-depleted T cells, or PBMCs. Deeply sampled blood TCRbeta repertoires from subjects exposed to, actively infected with, or recovered from COVID-19 were included in the dataset. A freely available public database, intended as a resource for researchers studying the immune response to SARS-CoV-2, is where the repertoires were released. Samples came from the ongoing ImmuneRACE study (first 160 participants) plus 1,254 subjects from 6 global collaborators. Sample metadata almost always included a de-identified subject ID, COVID-19 status, age in years and sex. Where HLA class I and class II types were available, the types were taken from metadata supplied by the sample provider, not from assay-based typing. General study outcomes and caveats: How much clinical and demographic metadata was included differed by source and by participant, and the metadata was provided uncurated.

TCRbeta CDR3 regions were amplified from genomic DNA by means of the immunoSEQ Assay, a bias-controlled multiplex PCR. The paper's processing steps were these. Within the assay, amplification of reference gene primers was used to estimate how many nucleated cells each sample contained. To quantify the absolute abundance of each unique TCRbeta CDR3 rearrangement, sequence reads were collapsed and filtered. For each sample, productive Simpson clonality was calculated by taking the square root of Simpson's diversity index across productive rearrangements. TCRdb's version of the immuneACCESS table is confined to in-frame rearrangements and falls short of the full clone set. An unresolved V gene accounts for under half of the shortfall where checked; the remainder is of unknown origin. From that table come the V and J calls and clone size; the DNA was used to work out D and trimming. This sample holds 95,000 to 150,000 clones; 70% to 80% were observed only once. The biggest ten clones account for 25% of the sample.

The sequenced sample was peripheral blood. This TCR derives from a human donor in a cohort sampled during active COVID-19. The chain couples TRBV29-1 to TRBJ2-1; no D gene can be assigned with confidence. The nucleotides read TGCAGCGTTGAGTATCGGAATGAGCAGTTCTTC. Translated, it gives CSVEYRNEQFF.